This TCR beta chain is from a study of blood T cell repertoires in COVID-19. Turning to the study itself: The samples span acute and convalescent COVID-19 from the United States, Italy and Spain.

Clones were sequenced by immunoSEQ multiplex PCR, and TCRdb holds only the in-frame ones, with some missing. Counted here are over 350,000 clones, nearly 90% occurring once; the ten biggest clones make up about 2%. The germline V gene has CDR1 SEHNR and CDR2 FQNEAQ (reference sequence). The germline V and J ends were trimmed by 1 base and 5 bases, with 7 bases remaining between them. CDR3 length equals 13 residues. Everyone who took part was roughly 18 to 89 years old, and they came from fewer than 25 US areas. The chain carries TRBV7-9 and TRBJ2-3; D is unresolved. The clonotype was recovered from a woman under 30 with acute COVID-19. Sample: PBMCs or T cells enriched from blood (not recorded which). Here the CDR3 reads CASSLGAGDTQYF. CDR3 sequence (DNA): TGTGCCAGCAGCTTAGGGGCAGGAGATACGCAGTATTTT.